This section outlines one T cell receptor beta chain sequence together with its context. Which antigen it targets is not known. No much larger clone exists at a distance of one base, and base qualities are not known. This sample was taken from a study of technical replicates of blood from a few donors (dated by TCRdb to about 2017). V sheds 0 bases and J sheds 1 base, leaving 9 bases between their ends. CDR1 and CDR2 are read off the germline V gene as SGHRS and YFSETQ. From its cysteine to its phenylalanine, the CDR3 spans 15 amino acids. Only the CDR3 DNA is retained, 45 bases long and in frame from the first base. The library was built by means of the immunoSEQ multiplex PCR assay. TCRdb limited this immuneACCESS table to in-frame rearrangements with V and J called. A share of clones is missing; checked studies link under half to unresolved V genes, and the rest is unexplained. The sample contains about 44,000 clones, around 96% of them found a single time. The top ten hold about 0.37% of the sample.

The specimen sequenced was T cells isolated from PBMCs. This chain is built from TRBV5-1 and TRBJ2-3; TRBD2 is a weak D gene call, 6 bases matching. This clonotype was sampled from a human donor in good health. The encoded CDR3 is CASSLVRERTDTQYF. The nucleotides read TGCGCCAGCAGCTTGGTGCGGGAACGCACAGATACGCAGTATTTT.